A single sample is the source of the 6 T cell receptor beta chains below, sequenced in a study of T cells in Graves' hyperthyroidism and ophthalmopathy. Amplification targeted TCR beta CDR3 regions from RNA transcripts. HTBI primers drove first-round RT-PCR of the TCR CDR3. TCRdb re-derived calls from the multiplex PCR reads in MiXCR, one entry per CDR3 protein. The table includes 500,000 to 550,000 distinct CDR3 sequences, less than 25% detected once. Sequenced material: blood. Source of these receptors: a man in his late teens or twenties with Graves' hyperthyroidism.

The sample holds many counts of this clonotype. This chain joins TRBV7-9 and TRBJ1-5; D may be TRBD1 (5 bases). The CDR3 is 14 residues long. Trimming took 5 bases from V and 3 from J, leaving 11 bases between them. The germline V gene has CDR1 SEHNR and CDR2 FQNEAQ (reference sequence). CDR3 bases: TGTGCCAGCAGCCGGGGGGGGTTCAATCAGCCCCAGCATTTT. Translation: CASSRGGFNQPQHF.

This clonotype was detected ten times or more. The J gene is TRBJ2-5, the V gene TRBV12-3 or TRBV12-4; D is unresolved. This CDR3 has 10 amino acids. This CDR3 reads CASAEETQYF. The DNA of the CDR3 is TGTGCGTCGGCAGAAGAGACCCAGTACTTC.

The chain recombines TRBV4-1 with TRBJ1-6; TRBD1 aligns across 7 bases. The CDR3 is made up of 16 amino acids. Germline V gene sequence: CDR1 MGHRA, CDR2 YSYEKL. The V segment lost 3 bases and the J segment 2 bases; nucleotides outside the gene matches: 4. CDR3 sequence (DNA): TGCGCCAGCAGCCAGCCCGGGACAGCCTATAATTCACCCCTCCACTTT. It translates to CASSQPGTAYNSPLHF.

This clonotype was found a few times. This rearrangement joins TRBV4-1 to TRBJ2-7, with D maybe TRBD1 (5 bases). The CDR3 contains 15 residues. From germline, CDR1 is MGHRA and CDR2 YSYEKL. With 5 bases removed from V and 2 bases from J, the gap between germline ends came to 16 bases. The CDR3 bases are TGCGCCAGCAGCTCCTACAGGTCCGGGCCCTACGAGCAGTACTTC. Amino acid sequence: CASSSYRSGPYEQYF.

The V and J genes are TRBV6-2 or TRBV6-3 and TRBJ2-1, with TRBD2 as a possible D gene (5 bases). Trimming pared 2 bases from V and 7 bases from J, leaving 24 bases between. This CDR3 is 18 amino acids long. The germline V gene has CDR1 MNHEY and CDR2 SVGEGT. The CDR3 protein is CASSYLTRSHGIGNEQFF. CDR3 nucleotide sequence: TGTGCCAGCAGTTACCTTACTAGAAGTCATGGGATCGGGAATGAGCAGTTCTTC.

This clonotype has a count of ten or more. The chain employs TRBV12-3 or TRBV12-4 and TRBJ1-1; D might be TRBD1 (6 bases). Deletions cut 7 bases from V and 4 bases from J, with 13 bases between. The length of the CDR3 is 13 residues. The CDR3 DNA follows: TGTGCCAGCATGGGGGGCTGGGTCACTGAAGCTTTCTTT. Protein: CASMGGWVTEAFF.